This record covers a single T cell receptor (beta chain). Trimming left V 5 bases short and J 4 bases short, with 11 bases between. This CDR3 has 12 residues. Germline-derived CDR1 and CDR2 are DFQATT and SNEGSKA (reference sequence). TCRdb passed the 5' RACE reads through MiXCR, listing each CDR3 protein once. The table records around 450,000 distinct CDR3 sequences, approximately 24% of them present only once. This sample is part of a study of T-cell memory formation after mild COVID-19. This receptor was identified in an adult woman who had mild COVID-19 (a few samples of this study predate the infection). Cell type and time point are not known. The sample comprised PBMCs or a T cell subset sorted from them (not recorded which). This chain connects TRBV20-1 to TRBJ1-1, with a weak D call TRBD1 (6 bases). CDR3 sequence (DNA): TGCAGTGCTTTCAGGGGACCCACTGAAGCTTTCTTT. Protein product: CSAFRGPTEAFF.